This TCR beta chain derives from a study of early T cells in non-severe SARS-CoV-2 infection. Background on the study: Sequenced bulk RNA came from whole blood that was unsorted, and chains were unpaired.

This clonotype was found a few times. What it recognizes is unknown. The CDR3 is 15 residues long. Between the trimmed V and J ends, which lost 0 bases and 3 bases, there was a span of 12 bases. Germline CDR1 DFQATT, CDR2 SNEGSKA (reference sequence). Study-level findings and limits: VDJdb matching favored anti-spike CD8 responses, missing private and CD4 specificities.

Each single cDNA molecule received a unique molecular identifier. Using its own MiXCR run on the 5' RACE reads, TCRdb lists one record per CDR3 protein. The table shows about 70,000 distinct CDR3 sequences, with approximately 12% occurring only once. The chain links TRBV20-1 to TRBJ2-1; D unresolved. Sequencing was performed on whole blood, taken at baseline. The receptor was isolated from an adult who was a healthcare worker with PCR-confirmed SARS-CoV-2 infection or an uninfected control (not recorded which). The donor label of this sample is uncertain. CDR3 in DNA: TGCAGTGCTAGAGATGAGGAACACCTCTACAATGAGCAGTTCTTC. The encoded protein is CSARDEEHLYNEQFF.